This T cell receptor (beta chain) was found in a study of CD8 T cells in Susac syndrome. Points from the study as a whole: Individuals included in the TCR sequencing and HLA analysis were acknowledged by the study to be relatively few in number.

This clonotype came up a few times. Its antigen is undetermined. V shed 5 bases and J shed 6 bases, with 16 bases lying between them. The CDR3 totals 14 residues. The germline V gene has CDR1 SEHNR and CDR2 FQNEAQ (reference sequence). The authors reverse transcribed 0.5 to 1 ug RNA with random hexamers. It was immunoSEQ multiplex PCR that amplified TCR beta CDR3 across 54 Vbeta and 13 Jbeta. TCRdb passed the immunoSEQ multiplex PCR reads through MiXCR, listing each CDR3 protein once. The sample consists of about 180,000 distinct CDR3 sequences, approximately 93% of them appearing once. The clonotype originates from a human donor with multiple sclerosis. The chain carries TRBV7-9 and TRBJ1-2; maybe TRBD1 (5 bases). What was sequenced was CD4+ T cells from PBMCs. The CDR3 DNA sequence: TGTGCCAGCAGCCCAGGTTGGGGGGAGGATGGCTACACCTTC. It specifies CASSPGWGEDGYTF.